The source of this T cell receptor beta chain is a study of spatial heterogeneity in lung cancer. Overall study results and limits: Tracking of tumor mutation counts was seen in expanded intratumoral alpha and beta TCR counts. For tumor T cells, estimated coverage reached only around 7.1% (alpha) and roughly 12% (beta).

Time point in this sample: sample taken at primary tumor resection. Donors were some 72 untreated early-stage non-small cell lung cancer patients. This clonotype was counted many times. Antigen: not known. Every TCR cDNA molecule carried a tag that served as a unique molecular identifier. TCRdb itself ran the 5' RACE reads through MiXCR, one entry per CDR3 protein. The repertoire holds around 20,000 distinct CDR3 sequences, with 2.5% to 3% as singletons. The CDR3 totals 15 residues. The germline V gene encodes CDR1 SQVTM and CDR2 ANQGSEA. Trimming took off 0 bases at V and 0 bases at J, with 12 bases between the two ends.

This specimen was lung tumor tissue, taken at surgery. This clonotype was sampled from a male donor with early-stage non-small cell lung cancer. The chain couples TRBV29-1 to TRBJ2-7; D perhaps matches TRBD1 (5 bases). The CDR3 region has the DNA TGCAGCGTTGAAGATTTGGCAGGGTCCTCCTACGAGCAGTACTTC. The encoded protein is CSVEDLAGSSYEQYF.